This TCR beta chain was sequenced in a study of human T cells and chemical hapten exposure. On the study more broadly: Subjects had 2% DPC placed on 2 cm by 2 cm of upper inner arm skin for sensitization.

Time point noted: pre-sensitization, week 0. Treatment indicated: therapeutic diphenylcyclopropenone sensitization with weekly scalp DPC. Methods used by the authors: A per-sample median of around 100,000 TCRs was observed, with a range of about 20,000 to 700,000. TCRdb independently ran MiXCR on the RACE reads; one entry per CDR3 protein. TCRdb, not the original authors, processed these V and J calls. Of roughly 88,000 distinct CDR3 sequences listed, approximately 9.9% are singletons. This clonotype turned up a few times. Germline-derived CDR1 and CDR2 are SGHTA and FQGNSA. There are 12 residues in the CDR3. With 8 bases removed from V and 6 bases from J, the gap between germline ends came to 14 bases.

The sequence was obtained from a middle-aged woman with alopecia areata. Some clones in this sample may be carry-over from other donors' samples. The chain employs TRBV7-2 and TRBJ2-7; D ambiguous. Sequences were derived from whole blood, sampled in connection with sensitization to the hapten diphenylcyclopropenone (DPC). The CDR3: CASGSGPAEQYF. Here the CDR3 DNA reads TGTGCCAGCGGGTCCGGGCCGGCCGAGCAGTACTTC.